The TCR beta chain under discussion was sequenced for a study of OX40 agonist ivuxolimab in advanced cancers. Overall study context: Hepatocellular carcinoma, melanoma, renal cell or head and neck cancer affected the dose-escalation patients.

The protocol was immunoSEQ multiplex PCR, while the TCRdb copy is restricted to in-frame clones and leaves out a portion. Altogether some 81,000 clones are present, around nine tenths being singletons, with the ten largest covering 6.2%. Peripheral blood came from all dose cohorts at three timepoints. Study conclusions and caveats: Some of the nonresponding patients also showed low levels of normalized T-cell clonal expansion. Expanded clones were, on average, more numerous in CD8+ T cells than in CD4+.

Concerning this clone: The antigen remains undetermined.

The V end lost 4 bases, the J end lost 5 bases, and 17 bases lay between the germline ends. The CDR3 has 15 amino acids. CDR1 is ENHRY and CDR2 is SYGVKD in the germline V gene. The chain couples TRBV10-3 to TRBJ1-1, with D unclear. This receptor was identified in an adult with an advanced solid tumor such as melanoma, head and neck, liver or kidney cancer. The sequencing here drew on CD4+ or CD8+ T cells sorted from blood, taken in a trial of the OX40 agonist ivuxolimab. CDR3 amino acids: CAISVSQDRRTEAFF. CDR3 nucleotide sequence: TGTGCCATCAGTGTCTCTCAAGATCGAAGGACTGAAGCTTTCTTT.